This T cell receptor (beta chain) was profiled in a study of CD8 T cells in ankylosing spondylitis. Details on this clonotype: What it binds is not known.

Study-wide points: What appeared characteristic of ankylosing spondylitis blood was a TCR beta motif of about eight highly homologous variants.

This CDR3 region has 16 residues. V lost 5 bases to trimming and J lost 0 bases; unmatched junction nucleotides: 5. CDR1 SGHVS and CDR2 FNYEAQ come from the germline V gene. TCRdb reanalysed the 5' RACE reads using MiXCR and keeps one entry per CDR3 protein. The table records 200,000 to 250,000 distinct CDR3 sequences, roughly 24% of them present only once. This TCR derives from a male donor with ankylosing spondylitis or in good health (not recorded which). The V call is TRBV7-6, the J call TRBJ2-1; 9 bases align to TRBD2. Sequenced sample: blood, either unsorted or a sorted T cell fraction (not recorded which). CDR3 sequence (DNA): TGTGCCAGCAGCAAGCATAGCGGGAGCTCCTACAATGAGCAGTTCTTC. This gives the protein CASSKHSGSSYNEQFF.